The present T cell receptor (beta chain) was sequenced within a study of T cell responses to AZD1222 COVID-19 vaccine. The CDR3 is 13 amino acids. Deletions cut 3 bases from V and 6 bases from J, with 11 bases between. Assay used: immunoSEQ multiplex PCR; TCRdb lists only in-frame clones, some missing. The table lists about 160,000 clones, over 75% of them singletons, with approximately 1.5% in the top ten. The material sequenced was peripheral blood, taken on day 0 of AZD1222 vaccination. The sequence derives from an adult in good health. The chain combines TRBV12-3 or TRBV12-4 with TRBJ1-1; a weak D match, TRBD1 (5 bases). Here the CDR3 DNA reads TGTGCCAGCAGTTTGAGGGGCGAGGCTGAAGCTTTCTTT. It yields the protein CASSLRGEAEAFF.